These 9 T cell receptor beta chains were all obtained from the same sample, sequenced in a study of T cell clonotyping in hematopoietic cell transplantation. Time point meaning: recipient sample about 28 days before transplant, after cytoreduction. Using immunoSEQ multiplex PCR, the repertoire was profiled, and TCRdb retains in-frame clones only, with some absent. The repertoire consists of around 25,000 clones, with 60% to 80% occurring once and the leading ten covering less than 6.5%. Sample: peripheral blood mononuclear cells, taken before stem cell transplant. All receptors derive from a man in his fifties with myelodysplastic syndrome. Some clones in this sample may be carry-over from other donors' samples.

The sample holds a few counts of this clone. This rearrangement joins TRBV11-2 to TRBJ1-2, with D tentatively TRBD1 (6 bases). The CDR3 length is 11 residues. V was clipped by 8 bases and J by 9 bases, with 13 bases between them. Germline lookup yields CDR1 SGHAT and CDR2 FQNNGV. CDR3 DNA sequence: TGTGCCAGCCGGAGAGGGGGAAGCTACACCTTC. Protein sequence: CASRRGGSYTF.

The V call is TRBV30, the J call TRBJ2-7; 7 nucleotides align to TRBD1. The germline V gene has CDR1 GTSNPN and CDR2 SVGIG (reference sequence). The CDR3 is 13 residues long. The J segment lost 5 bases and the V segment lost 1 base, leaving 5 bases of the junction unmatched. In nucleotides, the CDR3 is TGTGCCTGGAGTGCATGGACAGGCGACGAGCAGTACTTC. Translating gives CAWSAWTGDEQYF.

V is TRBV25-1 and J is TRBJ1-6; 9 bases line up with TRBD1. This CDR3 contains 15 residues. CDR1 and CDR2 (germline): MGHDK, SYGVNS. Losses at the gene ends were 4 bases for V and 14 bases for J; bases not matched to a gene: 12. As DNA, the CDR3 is TGTGCCAGCAGTGGACCCGGGACAGGGATATTATCCCTCCACTTT. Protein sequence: CASSGPGTGILSLHF.

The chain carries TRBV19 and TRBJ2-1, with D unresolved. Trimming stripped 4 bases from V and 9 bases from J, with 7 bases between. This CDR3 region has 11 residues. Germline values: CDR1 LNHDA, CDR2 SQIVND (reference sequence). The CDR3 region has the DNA TGTGCCAGTAGTAAGAGGAGTGAGCAGTTCTTC. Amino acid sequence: CASSKRSEQFF.

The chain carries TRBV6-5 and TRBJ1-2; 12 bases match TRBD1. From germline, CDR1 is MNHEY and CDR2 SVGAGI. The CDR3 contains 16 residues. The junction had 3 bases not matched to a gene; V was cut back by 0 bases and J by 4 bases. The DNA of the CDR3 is TGTGCCAGCAGTTACTCGGGACAGGGGGCCGGCTATGGCTACACCTTC. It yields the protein CASSYSGQGAGYGYTF.

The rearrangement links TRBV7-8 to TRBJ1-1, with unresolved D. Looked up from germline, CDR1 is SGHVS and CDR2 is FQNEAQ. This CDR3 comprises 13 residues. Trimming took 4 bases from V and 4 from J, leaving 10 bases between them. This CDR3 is CASSYPGRTEAFF. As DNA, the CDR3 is TGTGCCAGCAGCTACCCAGGTCGCACTGAAGCTTTCTTT. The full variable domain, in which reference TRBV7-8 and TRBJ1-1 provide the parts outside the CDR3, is GAGVSQSPRYKVAKRGQDVALRCDPISGHVSLFWYQQALGQGPEFLTYFQNEAQLDKSGLPSDRFFAERPEGSVSTLKIQRTQQEDSAVYLCASSYPGRTEAFFGQGTRLTVV.

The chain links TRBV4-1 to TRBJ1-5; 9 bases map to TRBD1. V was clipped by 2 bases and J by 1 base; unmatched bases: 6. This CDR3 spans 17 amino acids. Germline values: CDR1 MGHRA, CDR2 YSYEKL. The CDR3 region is CASSQSGTGLSNQPQHF. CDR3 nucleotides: TGCGCCAGCAGCCAATCCGGGACAGGGTTAAGCAATCAGCCCCAGCATTTT.

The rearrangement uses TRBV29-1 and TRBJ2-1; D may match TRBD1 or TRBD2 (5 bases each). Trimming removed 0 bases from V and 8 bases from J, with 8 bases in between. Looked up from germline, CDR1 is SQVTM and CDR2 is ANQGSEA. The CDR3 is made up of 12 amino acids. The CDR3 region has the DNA TGCAGCGTTGAAGAGGGGGTTTATGAGCAGTTCTTC. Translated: CSVEEGVYEQFF.

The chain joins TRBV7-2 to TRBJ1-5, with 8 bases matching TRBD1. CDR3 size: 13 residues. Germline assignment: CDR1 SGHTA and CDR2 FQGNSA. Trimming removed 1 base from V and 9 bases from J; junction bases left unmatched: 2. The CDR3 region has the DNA TGTGCCAGCAGCTTAGGGGGGACAGGGCCCCAGCATTTT. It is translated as CASSLGGTGPQHF.